The present TCR beta chain was sequenced within a study of blood T cell repertoires in COVID-19. Per germline, CDR1 LNHDA and CDR2 SQIVND (reference sequence). V lost 8 bases and J lost 4, with 15 bases in between. The CDR3 is 14 residues long. Here immunoSEQ multiplex PCR was the method, and the copy in TCRdb shows in-frame clones only, minus some. The sample includes 250,000 to 300,000 clones, about nine tenths of them seen just once. Cohorts were assigned according to the clinical history that participants reported. The sequence came from an older woman who had recovered from COVID-19. The sequenced sample consisted of PBMCs or T cells enriched from blood (not recorded which). The chain joins TRBV19 to TRBJ1-5; D is possibly TRBD1 (6 bases). The CDR3 region is CASQIRGRNQPQHF. The CDR3 DNA reads as TGTGCCAGTCAGATCAGGGGACGAAATCAGCCCCAGCATTTT.